The present T cell receptor (beta chain) was sequenced within a study of vaccination and CD4 T cells after COVID-19. Study observations and caveats: Spike mono-reactivity was the property of 304 of 307 vaccine-specific clones in convalescent patients. Early post-infection timepoints were missing, and relatively few convalescent patients were studied.

By share, this clonotype ranks as medium-sized. Its antigen is not known. Treatment specified: roughly 11-day PBMC culture with coronavirus spike peptide pools or control peptides (ViraFEST assay). An Oncomine TCR Beta short-read assay was used to sequence the DNA from cultured CD4+ T cells. Genomic DNA was drawn out of CD4+ T cells grown in culture. TCRdb re-called the PCR reads with MiXCR, one entry per CDR3 protein. This table has about 17,000 distinct CDR3 sequences, almost 40% appearing once. This clonotype was sampled from a human donor who had recovered from COVID-19. Sequenced input: CD4+ T cells from blood, cultured in vitro.

Here the CDR3 reads CASTTGGRNTGELFF. The CDR3 DNA reads TGTGCCAGCACCACAGGGGGCCGGAACACCGGGGAGCTGTTTTTT. The chain combines TRBV6-2 or TRBV6-3 with TRBJ2-2; 9 nucleotides agree with TRBD1. Trimming at V came to 7 bases and at J to 1 base, leaving 4 bases not matched to a gene. This CDR3 is built from 15 residues. Germline V gene sequence: CDR1 MNHEY, CDR2 SVGEGT.